Below are 26 T cell receptor beta chains sequenced from a single sample in a study of blood T cell repertoires in COVID-19. Using immunoSEQ multiplex PCR, the repertoire was profiled, and TCRdb retains in-frame clones only, with some absent. Seen here are 160,000 or so clones, more than 65% observed once, and the top ten hold more than 11%. The sequencing sample was made of peripheral blood. The receptor source for this set is a woman aged 80 or older with acute or convalescent COVID-19.

The chain joins TRBV5-6 to TRBJ1-5; the match to TRBD1 covers 7 bases. The junction had 2 bases not matched to a gene; V was cut back by 3 bases and J by 5 bases. Germline lookup yields CDR1 SGHDT and CDR2 YYEEEE. This CDR3 region has 13 residues. The CDR3 sequence is CASSYDRDQPQHF. CDR3 bases: TGTGCCAGCAGCTACGACAGGGATCAGCCCCAGCATTTT.

The chain couples TRBV29-1 to TRBJ1-1, with D unclear. Germline loops: CDR1 SQVTM, CDR2 ANQGSEA. Trimming took 5 bases from V and 5 from J, leaving 12 bases between them. This CDR3 region has 12 residues. The CDR3 coding sequence is TGCAGCGTTACGGACGCGGGAACTGAAGCTTTCTTT. This codes for CSVTDAGTEAFF.

This clone is a singleton in its sample. J is TRBJ2-7 and V is TRBV27, with 12 positions matching TRBD2. Germline CDR1 reads MNHEY; CDR2 reads SMNVEV (reference sequence). With V trimmed by 2 bases and J by 0 bases, 11 bases remained unmatched. The length of the CDR3 is 19 residues. CDR3 DNA: TGTGCCAGCAGTTTACCCCCCCGGACTAGCGGGGCCTTCTCCTACGAGCAGTACTTC. The encoded protein is CASSLPPRTSGAFSYEQYF.

V is TRBV7-2 and J is TRBJ2-1; 8 nucleotides match TRBD2. The CDR3 sequence is 14 residues long. Germline CDR1 and CDR2: SGHTA and FQGNSA. V dropped 6 bases and J dropped 5; count of bases not matched to a gene: 6. This CDR3 reads CASRSGGIDNEQFF. The CDR3 coding sequence is TGTGCCAGCAGGTCGGGGGGGATCGACAATGAGCAGTTCTTC.

This sequence joins TRBV5-8 and TRBJ1-2, with 8 bases aligning to TRBD1. The germline V gene encodes CDR1 SGHTS and CDR2 YDEGEE. The CDR3 consists of 17 residues. The ends lost 2 bases at V and 2 bases at J; junction bases unmatched: 11. CDR3 nucleotides: TGTGCCAGCAGCTTAAGGGGATGGACAGGGAAGAACTATGGCTACACCTTC. Residues: CASSLRGWTGKNYGYTF.

The chain employs TRBV4-1 and TRBJ2-1, with TRBD2 matching over 9 bases. J lost 6 bases, V lost 0 bases, and 9 bases had no gene match. The germline CDR1 and CDR2 sequences are MGHRA and YSYEKL. The CDR3 contains 17 residues. The CDR3 is CASSQDIAGVGVNEQFF. For the CDR3, the DNA is TGCGCCAGCAGCCAAGATATAGCGGGAGTGGGGGTCAATGAGCAGTTCTTC.

This chain uses TRBV7-2 with TRBJ1-5; D perhaps matches TRBD1 (5 bases). The CDR3 sequence is 18 residues long. V lost 1 base to trimming and J lost 6 bases, with 22 bases between them. The V gene's germline CDR1 is SGHTA and CDR2 FQGNSA. The CDR3 loop reads CASSLVGRPVPGGQPQHF. The CDR3 DNA is TGTGCCAGCAGCTTAGTGGGTAGGCCAGTCCCGGGGGGTCAGCCCCAGCATTTT.

The chain combines TRBV28 with TRBJ2-5; D is unresolved. This CDR3 region has 14 residues. Germline V CDR1 and CDR2: MDHEN, SYDVKM. V was shortened by 6 bases and J by 1 base, with 12 bases between the two germline ends. DNA of the CDR3: TGTGCCAGCAGCGGCGGAAATGTCCAAGAGACCCAGTACTTC. It specifies CASSGGNVQETQYF.

The chain links TRBV6-1 to TRBJ2-6; D is possibly TRBD1 (5 bases). Germline V gene lookup returns CDR1 MNHNS and CDR2 SASEGT. The CDR3 has 17 amino acids. Between the trimmed V and J ends, which lost 0 bases and 0 bases, there was a span of 9 bases. The CDR3 is CASSEAHRPSGANVLTF. CDR3 sequence (DNA): TGTGCCAGCAGTGAAGCGCACAGGCCCTCTGGGGCCAACGTCCTGACTTTC.

This clone was observed a handful of times. V usage is TRBV2 and J usage is TRBJ2-7; 12 bases are a match to TRBD2. V shed 6 bases, J shed 2 bases, and the junction held 5 bases outside the gene matches. In germline, CDR1 is SNHLY, CDR2 FYNNEI. This CDR3 is 15 amino acids long. CDR3 loop: CASREGLAGPYEQYF. In nucleotides, the CDR3 is TGTGCCAGCAGAGAGGGACTAGCGGGTCCCTACGAGCAGTACTTC. The full variable domain, its missing parts supplied by reference TRBV2 and TRBJ2-7, is EPEVTQTPSHQVTQMGQEVILRCVPISNHLYFYWYRQILGQKVEFLVSFYNNEISEKSEIFDDQFSVERPDGSNFTLKIRSTKLEDSAMYFCASREGLAGPYEQYFGPGTRLTVT.

The rearrangement links TRBV29-1 to TRBJ2-5, with 13 positions matching TRBD2. The CDR3 consists of 15 residues. The trim removed 2 bases at V and 4 bases at J, leaving 4 bases unmatched. In germline, CDR1 is SQVTM, CDR2 ANQGSEA. CDR3 loop: CSVELLAGGLETQYF. Here the CDR3 DNA reads TGCAGCGTTGAATTACTAGCGGGGGGGCTAGAGACCCAGTACTTC.

This clone occurred a few times. The rearrangement uses TRBV12-3 or TRBV12-4 and TRBJ2-7, with TRBD1 identical over 7 bases. The CDR3 sequence is 13 residues long. V shed 5 bases, J shed 4 bases, and the junction held 5 bases outside the gene matches. DNA for the CDR3: TGTGCCAGCAGTCCGACAGGGTCTTACGAGCAGTACTTC. Its protein is CASSPTGSYEQYF.

The chain joins TRBV27 to TRBJ2-7, with TRBD1 identical over 10 bases. V lost 5 bases, J lost 2 bases, and 6 bases stayed unmatched. CDR3 length: 15 amino acids. The germline gives CDR1 MNHEY, CDR2 SMNVEV (reference sequence). CDR3 DNA: TGTGCCAGCAGTGACATGGGGACAGGGGCCTACGAGCAGTACTTC. It specifies CASSDMGTGAYEQYF.

This clone has more than one count but fewer than ten. The V and J genes are TRBV18 and TRBJ1-2; D is possibly TRBD1 (6 bases). Germline CDR1 KGHSH, CDR2 LQKENI. The germline V and J ends were trimmed by 2 bases and 4 bases, with 14 bases remaining between them. The CDR3 consists of 15 residues. The CDR3 DNA is TGTGCCAGCTCACCAGCGTTGGCAGGGGCCTATGGCTACACCTTC. Translated: CASSPALAGAYGYTF. Looking up the rest from reference TRBV18 and TRBJ1-2 gives the full variable domain: NAGVMQNPRHLVRRRGQEARLRCSPMKGHSHVYWYRQLPEEGLKFMVYLQKENIIDESGMPKERFSAEFPKEGPSILRIQQVVRGDSAAYFCASSPALAGAYGYTFGSGTRLTVV.

This CDR3 reads CASSLRTGPAGNTIYF. The CDR3 coding sequence is TGTGCCAGCAGCCTAAGGACAGGTCCGGCTGGAAACACCATATATTTT. The chain combines TRBV3-1 (or the pseudogene TRBV3-2) with TRBJ1-3; 7 bases map to TRBD1. The length of the CDR3 is 16 residues. Looked up from germline, CDR1 is LGHDT and CDR2 is YNNKEL (reference sequence). Losses at the gene ends were 4 bases for V and 2 bases for J; bases not matched to a gene: 8.

V usage is TRBV27 and J usage is TRBJ2-7, with D uncertain. There are 11 residues in the CDR3. With 7 bases removed from V and 6 bases from J, the gap between germline ends came to 10 bases. Germline lookup yields CDR1 MNHEY and CDR2 SMNVEV (reference sequence). In DNA form, the CDR3 reads TGTGCCAGCACCTCTACTCTCGAGCAGTACTTC. Its protein is CASTSTLEQYF.

The V and J genes are TRBV6-6 and TRBJ2-5, with TRBD1 matching over 7 bases. CDR3 length: 13 residues. Germline V gives CDR1 MNHNY, CDR2 SVGAGI (reference sequence). V lost 7 bases to trimming and J lost 5 bases; unmatched junction nucleotides: 7. CDR3 amino acids: CASTRQGRETQYF. The CDR3 nucleotides are TGTGCCAGCACCAGACAGGGACGGGAGACCCAGTACTTC.

The chain links TRBV14 to TRBJ1-1, with D possibly being TRBD1 (6 bases). This CDR3 has 14 residues. Germline-derived CDR1 and CDR2 are SGHDN and FVKESK. Trimming left V 4 bases short and J 4 bases short, with 13 bases between. Here the CDR3 reads CASSLLRGSTEAFF. CDR3 DNA: TGTGCCAGCAGCCTTCTCAGGGGAAGCACTGAAGCTTTCTTT.

The chain links TRBV30 to TRBJ2-1; perhaps TRBD1 as D (5 bases). With 1 base removed from V and 8 bases from J, the gap between germline ends came to 15 bases. Germline V gives CDR1 GTSNPN, CDR2 SVGIG (reference sequence). The CDR3 covers 14 residues. The CDR3 spells CAWSETGINYEQFF. The CDR3 nucleotides are TGTGCCTGGAGTGAAACAGGAATCAACTATGAGCAGTTCTTC. Full variable domain (rest looked up from reference TRBV30 and TRBJ2-1): SQTIHQWPATLVQPVGSPLSLECTVEGTSNPNLYWYRQAAGRGLQLLFYSVGIGQISSEVPQNLSASRPQDRQFILSSKKLLLSDSGFYLCAWSETGINYEQFFGPGTRLTVL.

CDR3 nucleotides: TGTGCCAGCAGCGTAGGACCCTCCTCAGCGGGAACGGGTGAGCAGTTCTTC. It is translated as CASSVGPSSAGTGEQFF. The genes are TRBV9 and TRBJ2-1; 7 bases fit TRBD2. The CDR3 sequence is 17 residues long. Trimming took 0 bases from V and 9 from J; bases not matched to a gene: 15. Germline assignment: CDR1 SGDLS and CDR2 YYNGEE.

This sequence joins TRBV4-1 and TRBJ1-2; D is ambiguous. The germline CDR1 and CDR2 sequences are MGHRA and YSYEKL. The V end lost 0 bases, the J end lost 0 bases, and 8 bases lay between the germline ends. This CDR3 is 15 amino acids long. The CDR3 spells CASSQDQTANYGYTF. The CDR3 DNA reads as TGCGCCAGCAGCCAAGATCAAACAGCTAACTATGGCTACACCTTC.

This clone appeared once. The chain employs TRBV27 and TRBJ1-5; D unclear. Trimming left V 6 bases short and J 6 bases short, with 9 bases between. The CDR3 runs 12 residues. The germline CDR1 and CDR2 sequences are MNHEY and SMNVEV (reference sequence). DNA for the CDR3: TGTGCCAGCAGGTCCGGAGGTCAGCCCCAGCATTTT. This encodes CASRSGGQPQHF.

The V call is TRBV2, the J call TRBJ2-7; TRBD2 agrees at 7 bases. Looked up from germline, CDR1 is SNHLY and CDR2 is FYNNEI. The CDR3 consists of 14 residues. V was pared by 6 bases and J by 4 bases, with 9 bases of the junction left unmatched. CDR3 amino acids: CASRLLASHYEQYF. DNA for the CDR3: TGTGCCAGCAGATTACTAGCGAGCCATTACGAGCAGTACTTC.

The V gene is TRBV3-1 (or the pseudogene TRBV3-2), the J gene TRBJ1-1; no reliable D call. V gave up 0 bases and J gave up 7 bases, with 6 bases separating them. The germline gives CDR1 LGHDT, CDR2 YNNKEL (reference sequence). CDR3 length equals 12 residues. The CDR3 nucleotides read TGTGCCAGCAGCCAAGAGGGCCGTGAAGCTTTCTTT. Translating gives CASSQEGREAFF.

The chain has TRBV5-4 and TRBJ1-1; no reliable D call. V was pared by 0 bases and J by 0 bases, with 3 bases between. Germline V lookup: CDR1 SGHNT, CDR2 YYREEE (reference sequence). The CDR3 runs 13 residues. CDR3 nucleotides: TGTGCCAGCAGCTTGGCGGTGAACACTGAAGCTTTCTTT. Translating gives CASSLAVNTEAFF.

The V call is TRBV21-1, the J call TRBJ2-7; the table's D call, TRBD1, was not checked against the DNA. TRBV21-1 is an annotated pseudogene. The CDR3 has 15 amino acids. CDR3 sequence: CASSVGQSQVYEQYF. For the CDR3, the DNA is TGTGCCAGCAGCGTCGGACAGTCACAAGTCTACGAGCAGTACTTC.